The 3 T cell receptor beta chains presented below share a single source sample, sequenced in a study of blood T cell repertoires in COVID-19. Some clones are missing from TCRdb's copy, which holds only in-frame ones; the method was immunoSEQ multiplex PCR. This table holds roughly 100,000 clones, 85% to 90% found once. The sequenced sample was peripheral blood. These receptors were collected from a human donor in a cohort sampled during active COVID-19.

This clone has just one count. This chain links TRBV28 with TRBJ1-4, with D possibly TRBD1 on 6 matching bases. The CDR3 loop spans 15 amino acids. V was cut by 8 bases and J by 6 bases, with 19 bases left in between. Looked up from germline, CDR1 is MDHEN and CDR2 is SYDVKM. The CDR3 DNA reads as TGTGCCAGCTCGAAACCACGGGGGGGGCATGAAAAACTGTTTTTT. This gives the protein CASSKPRGGHEKLFF.

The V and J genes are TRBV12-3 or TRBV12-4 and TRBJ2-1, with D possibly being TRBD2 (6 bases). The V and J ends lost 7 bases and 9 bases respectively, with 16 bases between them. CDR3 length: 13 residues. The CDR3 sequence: CASMTTRLAEQFF. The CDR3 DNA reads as TGTGCCAGCATGACGACTAGGTTGGCTGAGCAGTTCTTC.

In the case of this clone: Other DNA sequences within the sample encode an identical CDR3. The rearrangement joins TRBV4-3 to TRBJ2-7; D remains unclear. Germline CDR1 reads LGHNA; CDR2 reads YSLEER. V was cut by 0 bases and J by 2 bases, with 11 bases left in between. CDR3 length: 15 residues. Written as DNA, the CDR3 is TGCGCCAGCAGCCAAGATTGGCCCGGAGCCTACGAGCAGTACTTC. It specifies CASSQDWPGAYEQYF.